This TCR beta chain was obtained from a study of naive CD8 T cells in extremely preterm neonates. Produced via immunoSEQ multiplex PCR; TCRdb's table is partial and in-frame only. The repertoire includes about 7,500 clones, around 98% of them detected once, and around 0.35% sits in the top ten. In its sample, this clone was seen once. Cord blood came from elective full-term cesareans at roughly 35-41 weeks without labor or membrane rupture. Trimming stripped 7 bases from V and 2 bases from J, with 7 bases between. Germline values: CDR1 SNHLY, CDR2 FYNNEI. The CDR3 is 12 amino acids. This chain uses TRBV2 with TRBJ2-3, with unresolved D. The material sequenced was naive CD8+ T cells from cord blood. The clonotype was recovered from a newborn in good health. CDR3 coding DNA: TGTGCCAGCAAATGGCTCACAGATACGCAGTATTTT. Its protein product is CASKWLTDTQYF.